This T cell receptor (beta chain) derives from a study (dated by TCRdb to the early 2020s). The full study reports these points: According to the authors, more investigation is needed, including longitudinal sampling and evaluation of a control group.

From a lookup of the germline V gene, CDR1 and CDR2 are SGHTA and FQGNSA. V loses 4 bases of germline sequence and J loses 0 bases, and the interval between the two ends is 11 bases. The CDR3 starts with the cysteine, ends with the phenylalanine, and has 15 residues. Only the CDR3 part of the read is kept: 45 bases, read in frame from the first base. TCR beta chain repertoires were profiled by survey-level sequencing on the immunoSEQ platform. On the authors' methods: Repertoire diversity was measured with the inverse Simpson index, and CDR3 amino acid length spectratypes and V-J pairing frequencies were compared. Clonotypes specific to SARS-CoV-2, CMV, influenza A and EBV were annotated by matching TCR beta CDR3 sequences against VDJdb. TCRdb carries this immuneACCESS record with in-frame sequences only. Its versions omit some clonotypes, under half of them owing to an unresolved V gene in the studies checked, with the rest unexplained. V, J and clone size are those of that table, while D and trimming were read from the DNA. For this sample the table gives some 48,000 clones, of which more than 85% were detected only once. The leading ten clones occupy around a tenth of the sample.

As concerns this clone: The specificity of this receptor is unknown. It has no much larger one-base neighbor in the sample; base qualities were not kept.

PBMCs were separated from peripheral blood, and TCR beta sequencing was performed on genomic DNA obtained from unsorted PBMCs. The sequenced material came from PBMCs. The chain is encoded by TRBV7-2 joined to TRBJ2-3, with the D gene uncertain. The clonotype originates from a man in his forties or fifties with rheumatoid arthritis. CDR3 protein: CASSSRGASTDTQYF. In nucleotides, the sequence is TGTGCCAGCAGCTCCCGTGGAGCTAGCACAGATACGCAGTATTTT.